Included here is one T cell receptor (beta chain) sequence, with context. Trimming took off 4 bases at V and 3 bases at J, with 13 bases between the two ends. Per the germline V gene, CDR1 is MDHEN and CDR2 is SYDVKM. The CDR3 runs 15 residues. The source of the sample is a study of blood T cell repertoires in COVID-19. Study information: Specimens from acute and convalescent COVID-19 originated in the United States, Italy and Spain. T cells, B-cell-depleted T cells, or PBMCs supplied cDNA or gDNA.

In the source study's methods: For nucleated cells, counts were estimated from reference gene primer amplification. Repertoires were generated with immunoSEQ multiplex PCR, while TCRdb's copy carries only in-frame clones and drops some. For V, J and clone size, that table is used; D and trimming come from the DNA. The sample carries 340,000 or so clones, 80% to 90% recorded once. The chain is built from TRBV28 and TRBJ1-3, with D tentatively TRBD1 (5 bases). The sequencing input was peripheral blood. The receptor's source is a man aged 45-65 years with active or convalescent COVID-19. As DNA, the CDR3 is TGTGCCAGCAGTTCCGCGGGGGTGGATGGAAACACCATATATTTT. Its translation is CASSSAGVDGNTIYF.